This T cell receptor (beta chain) was found in a study of identical twins. Study findings and constraints: Weaker excess twin sharing was seen among beta out-of-frame sequences.

As concerns this clonotype: The antigen remains unidentified.

TCRdb itself ran the 5' RACE reads through MiXCR, one entry per CDR3 protein. This table has about 700,000 distinct CDR3 sequences, about 9.4% appearing once. This sample also appeared in a second study, on yellow fever vaccine responses in identical twins.

The receptor comes from a woman aged 18-35 years in good health. The sequencing sample was made of PBMCs.

CDR3 protein: CASRMGGSYEQYF. The CDR3 coding sequence is TGTGCCAGCAGAATGGGGGGCTCCTACGAGCAGTACTTC. The chain combines TRBV6-1 with TRBJ2-7; possible D gene TRBD2, 6 bases. This CDR3 has 13 residues. Trimming took off 6 bases at V and 0 bases at J, with 9 bases between the two ends. CDR1 is MNHNS, CDR2 SASEGT, per germline.